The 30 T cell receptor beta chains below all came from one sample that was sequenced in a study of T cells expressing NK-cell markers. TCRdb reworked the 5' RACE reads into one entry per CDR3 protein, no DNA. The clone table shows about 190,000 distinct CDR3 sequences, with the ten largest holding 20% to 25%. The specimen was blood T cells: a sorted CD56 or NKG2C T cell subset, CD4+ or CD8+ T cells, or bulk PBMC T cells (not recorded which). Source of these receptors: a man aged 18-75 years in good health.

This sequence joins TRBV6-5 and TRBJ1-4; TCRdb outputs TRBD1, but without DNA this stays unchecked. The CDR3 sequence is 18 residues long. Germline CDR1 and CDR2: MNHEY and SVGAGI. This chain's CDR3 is CASSYSMWAGTGEEKLFF.

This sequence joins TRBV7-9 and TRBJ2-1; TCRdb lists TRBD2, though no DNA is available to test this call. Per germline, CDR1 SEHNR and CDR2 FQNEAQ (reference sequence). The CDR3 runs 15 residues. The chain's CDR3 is CASRNTSGGKNEQFF.

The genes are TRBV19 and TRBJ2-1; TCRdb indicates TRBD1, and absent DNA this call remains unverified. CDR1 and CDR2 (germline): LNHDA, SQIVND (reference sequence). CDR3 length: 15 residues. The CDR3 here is CASSIGRGQYNEQFF. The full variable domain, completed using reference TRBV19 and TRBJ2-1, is DGGITQSPKYLFRKEGQNVTLSCEQNLNHDAMYWYRQDPGQGLRLIYYSQIVNDFQKGDIAEGYSVSREKKESFPLTVTSAQKNPTAFYLCASSIGRGQYNEQFFGPGTRLTVL.

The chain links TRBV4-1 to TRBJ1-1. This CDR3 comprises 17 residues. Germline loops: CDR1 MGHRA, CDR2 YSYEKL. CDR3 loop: CASSRNGGGQLNTEAFF.

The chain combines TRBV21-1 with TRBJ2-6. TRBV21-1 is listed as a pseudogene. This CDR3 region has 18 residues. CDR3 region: CASRDRGAPWSGANVLTF.

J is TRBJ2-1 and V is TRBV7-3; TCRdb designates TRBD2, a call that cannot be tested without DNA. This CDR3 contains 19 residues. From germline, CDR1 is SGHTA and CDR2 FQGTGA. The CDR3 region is CASSFLGTSGGLSYNEQFF.

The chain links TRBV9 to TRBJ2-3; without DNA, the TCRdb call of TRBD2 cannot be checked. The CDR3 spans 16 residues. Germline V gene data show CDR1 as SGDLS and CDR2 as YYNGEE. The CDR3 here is CASSVYSGGATDTQYF.

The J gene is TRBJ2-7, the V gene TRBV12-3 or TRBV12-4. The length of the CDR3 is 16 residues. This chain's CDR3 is CASSSTGWRNPYEQYF.

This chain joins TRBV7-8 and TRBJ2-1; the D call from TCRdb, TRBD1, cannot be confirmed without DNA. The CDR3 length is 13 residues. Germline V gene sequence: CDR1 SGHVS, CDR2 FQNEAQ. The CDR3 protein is CASSTGQFNEQFF.

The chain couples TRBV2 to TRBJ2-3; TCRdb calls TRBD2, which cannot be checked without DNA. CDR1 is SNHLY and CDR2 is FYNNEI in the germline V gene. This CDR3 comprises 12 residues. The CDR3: CASSPGRDTQYF.

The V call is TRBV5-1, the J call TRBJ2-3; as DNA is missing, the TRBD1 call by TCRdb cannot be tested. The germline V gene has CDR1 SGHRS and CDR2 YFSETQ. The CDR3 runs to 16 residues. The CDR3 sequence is CASRVPDRVSPDTQYF.

CDR3 sequence reads: CASSAGEETQYF. The chain carries TRBV7-9 and TRBJ2-5; the D call of TRBD1 rests on TCRdb alone, since no DNA is present to check it. This CDR3 is built from 12 residues. CDR1 and CDR2 from the germline V gene are SEHNR and FQNEAQ (reference sequence). The complete variable domain, with remaining parts taken from reference TRBV7-9 and TRBJ2-5, reads DTGVSQNPRHKITKRGQNVTFRCDPISEHNRLYWYRQTLGQGPEFLTYFQNEAQLEKSRLLSDRFSAERPKGSFSTLEIQRTEQGDSAMYLCASSAGEETQYFGPGTRLLVL.

The CDR3 sequence: CSARDLATTAETQYF. The V and J genes are TRBV20-1 and TRBJ2-5. Germline loops: CDR1 DFQATT, CDR2 SNEGSKA (reference sequence). CDR3 length equals 15 residues.

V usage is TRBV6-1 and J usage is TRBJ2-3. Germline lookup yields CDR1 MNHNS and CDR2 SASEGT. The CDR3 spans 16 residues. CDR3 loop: CASSLTSQLATDTQYF.

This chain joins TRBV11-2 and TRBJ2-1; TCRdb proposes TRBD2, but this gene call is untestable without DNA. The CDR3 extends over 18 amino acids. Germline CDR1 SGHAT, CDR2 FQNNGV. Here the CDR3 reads CASSFPPGLAGAYNEQFF.

The CDR3 sequence is CASSIKGPSNEQFF. The V and J genes are TRBV19 and TRBJ2-1; TCRdb indicates TRBD2, and absent DNA this call remains unverified. Germline V gene lookup returns CDR1 LNHDA and CDR2 SQIVND (reference sequence). The CDR3 loop spans 14 amino acids.

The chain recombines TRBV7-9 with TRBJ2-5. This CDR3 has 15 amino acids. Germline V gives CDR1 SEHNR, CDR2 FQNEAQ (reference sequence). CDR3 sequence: CASSQPLAAQETQYF.

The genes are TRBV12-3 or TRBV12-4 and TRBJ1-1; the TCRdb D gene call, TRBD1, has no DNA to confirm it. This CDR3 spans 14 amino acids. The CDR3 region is CASSPDREGTEAFF.

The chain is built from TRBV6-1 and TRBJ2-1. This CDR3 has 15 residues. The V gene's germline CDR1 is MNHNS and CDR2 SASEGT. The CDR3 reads CASSTTGSSYNEQFF.

The CDR3 protein is CASSPSAQGYSYEQYF. The J gene is TRBJ2-7, the V gene TRBV5-1; TCRdb returns TRBD1, unconfirmable since there is no DNA. Germline loops: CDR1 SGHRS, CDR2 YFSETQ. This CDR3 is built from 16 residues. Drawing the rest from reference TRBV5-1 and TRBJ2-7, the complete variable domain is KAGVTQTPRYLIKTRGQQVTLSCSPISGHRSVSWYQQTPGQGLQFLFEYFSETQRNKGNFPGRFSGRQFSNSRSEMNVSTLELGDSALYLCASSPSAQGYSYEQYFGPGTRLTVT.

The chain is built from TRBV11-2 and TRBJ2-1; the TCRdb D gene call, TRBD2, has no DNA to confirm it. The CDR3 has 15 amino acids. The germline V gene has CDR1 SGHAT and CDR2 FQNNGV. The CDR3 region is CASRDVAGGHNEQFF.

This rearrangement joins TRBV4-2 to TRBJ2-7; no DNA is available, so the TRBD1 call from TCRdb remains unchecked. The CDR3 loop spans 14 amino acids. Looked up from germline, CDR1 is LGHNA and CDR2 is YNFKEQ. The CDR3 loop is CASSPVGTDYEQYF.

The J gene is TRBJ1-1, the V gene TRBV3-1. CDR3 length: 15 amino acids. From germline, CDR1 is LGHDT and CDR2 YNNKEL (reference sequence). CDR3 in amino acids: CASSPAGFMSEQAFF.

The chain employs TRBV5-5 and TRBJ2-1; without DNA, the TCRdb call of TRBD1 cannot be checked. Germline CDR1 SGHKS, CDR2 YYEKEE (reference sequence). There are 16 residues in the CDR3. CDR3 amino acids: CASSFRQGSAYNEQFF. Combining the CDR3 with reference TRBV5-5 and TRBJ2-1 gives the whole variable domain DAGVTQSPTHLIKTRGQQVTLRCSPISGHKSVSWYQQVLGQGPQFIFQYYEKEERGRGNFPDRFSARQFPNYSSELNVNALLLGDSALYLCASSFRQGSAYNEQFFGPGTRLTVL.

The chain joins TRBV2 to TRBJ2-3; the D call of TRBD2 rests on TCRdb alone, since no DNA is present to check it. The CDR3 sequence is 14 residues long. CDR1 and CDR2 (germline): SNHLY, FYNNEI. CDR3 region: CASNVAGGPDTQYF.

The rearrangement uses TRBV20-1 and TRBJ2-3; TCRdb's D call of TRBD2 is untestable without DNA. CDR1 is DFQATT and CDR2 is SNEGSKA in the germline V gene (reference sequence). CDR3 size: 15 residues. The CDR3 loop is CSAGGGLAGGDTQYF.

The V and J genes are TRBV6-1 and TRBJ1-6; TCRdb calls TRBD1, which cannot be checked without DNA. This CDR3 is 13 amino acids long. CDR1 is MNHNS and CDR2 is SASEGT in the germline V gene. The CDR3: CAITDREDSPLHF.

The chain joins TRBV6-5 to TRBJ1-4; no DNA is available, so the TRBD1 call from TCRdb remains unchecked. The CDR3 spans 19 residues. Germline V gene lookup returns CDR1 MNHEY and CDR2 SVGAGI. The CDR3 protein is CASSCRDSSNKATNEKLFF.

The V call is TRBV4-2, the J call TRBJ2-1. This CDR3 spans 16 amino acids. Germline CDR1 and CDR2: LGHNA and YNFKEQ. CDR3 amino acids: CASSQPDGPSYNEQFF.

CDR3: CASRAGGSYSTDTQYF. The rearrangement joins TRBV6-4 to TRBJ2-3; the D gene TCRdb calls, TRBD2, cannot be checked with no DNA. This CDR3 comprises 16 residues. Germline V gene data show CDR1 as MRHNA and CDR2 as SNTAGT.